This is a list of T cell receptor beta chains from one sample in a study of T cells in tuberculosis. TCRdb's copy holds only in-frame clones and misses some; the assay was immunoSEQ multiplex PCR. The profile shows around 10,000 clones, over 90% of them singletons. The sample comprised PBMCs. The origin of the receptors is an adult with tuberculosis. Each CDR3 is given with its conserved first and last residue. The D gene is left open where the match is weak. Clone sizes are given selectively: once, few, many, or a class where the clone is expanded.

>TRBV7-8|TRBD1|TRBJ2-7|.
CASSFFRDRGEQYF
TGTGCCAGCAGCTTCTTCCGGGACAGGGGCGAGCAGTACTTC
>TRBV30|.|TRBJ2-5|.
CAWRDNRRAETQYF
TGTGCCTGGAGGGACAATCGTCGGGCAGAGACCCAGTACTTC
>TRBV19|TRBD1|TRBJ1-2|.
CASSIRGGPTWGYTF
TGTGCCAGTAGTATACGAGGGGGCCCCACTTGGGGCTACACCTTC
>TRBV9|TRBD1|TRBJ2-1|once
CASSAMTGVKEQFF
TGTGCCAGCAGCGCCATGACAGGGGTAAAGGAGCAGTTCTTC
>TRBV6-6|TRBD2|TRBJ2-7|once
CASRTTSGGPEQYF
TGTGCCAGCAGAACAACTAGCGGGGGGCCCGAGCAGTACTTC
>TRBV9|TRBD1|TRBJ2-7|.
CASSAGDRVGEQYF
TGTGCCAGCAGCGCAGGGGACAGGGTTGGCGAGCAGTACTTC
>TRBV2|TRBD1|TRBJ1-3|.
CASGGQGLTGNTIYF
TGTGCCAGCGGGGGACAGGGTTTGACTGGAAACACCATATATTTT
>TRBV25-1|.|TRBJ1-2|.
CASSSLANYGYTF
TGTGCCAGCAGTTCCCTGGCCAATTATGGCTACACCTTC
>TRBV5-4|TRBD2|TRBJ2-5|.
CASSLGGAAGGPRETQYF
TGTGCCAGCAGCTTGGGAGGCGCAGCGGGGGGCCCTAGGGAGACCCAGTACTTC
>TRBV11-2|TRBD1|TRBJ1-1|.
CASSRDRIMNTEAFF
TGTGCCAGCAGCCGGGACAGAATCATGAACACTGAAGCTTTCTTT
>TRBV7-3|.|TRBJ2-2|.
CASSLYRGSGELFF
TGTGCCAGCAGCTTATATCGGGGGTCCGGGGAGCTGTTTTTT